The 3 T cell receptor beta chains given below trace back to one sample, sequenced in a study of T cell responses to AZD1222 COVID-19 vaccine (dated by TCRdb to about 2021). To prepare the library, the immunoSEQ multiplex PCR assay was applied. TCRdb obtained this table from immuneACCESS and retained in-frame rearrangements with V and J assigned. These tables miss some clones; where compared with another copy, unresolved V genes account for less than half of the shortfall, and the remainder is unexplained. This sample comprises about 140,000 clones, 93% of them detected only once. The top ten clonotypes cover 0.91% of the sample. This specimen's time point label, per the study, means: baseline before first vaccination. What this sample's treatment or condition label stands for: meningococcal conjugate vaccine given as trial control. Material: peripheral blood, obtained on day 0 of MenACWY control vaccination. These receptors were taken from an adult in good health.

Here the CDR3 DNA reads TGTGCCAGCAGTGAAAGGGCCTGGTCAGGTGGCTACACCTTC. Translation: CASSERAWSGGYTF. The chain has TRBV2 and TRBJ1-2, with D hard to call. The CDR3 is 14 residues long. V lost 2 bases to trimming and J lost 7 bases, with 14 bases between them. CDR1 and CDR2 (germline): SNHLY, FYNNEI.

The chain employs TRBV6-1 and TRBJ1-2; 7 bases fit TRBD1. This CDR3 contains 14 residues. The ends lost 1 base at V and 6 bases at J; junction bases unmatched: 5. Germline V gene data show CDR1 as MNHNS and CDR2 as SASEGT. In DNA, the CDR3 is TGTGCCAGCAGTGAAGGTGAGACAGGGAATGGCTACACCTTC. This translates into CASSEGETGNGYTF.

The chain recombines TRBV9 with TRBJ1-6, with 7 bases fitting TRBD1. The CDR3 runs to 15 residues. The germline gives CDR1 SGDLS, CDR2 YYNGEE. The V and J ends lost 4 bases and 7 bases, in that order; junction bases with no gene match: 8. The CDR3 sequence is CASSQGDPRNSPLHF. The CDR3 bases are TGTGCCAGCAGCCAGGGGGACCCAAGGAATTCACCCCTCCACTTT.